Presented here are 28 T cell receptor beta chains from one specimen sequenced in a study of radiotherapy plus CTLA-4 blockade in lung cancer (dated by TCRdb to between 2017 and 2018). The protocol used for the library was the immunoSEQ multiplex PCR assay. Here the immuneACCESS table is served through TCRdb, limited to in-frame sequences with V and J called. Missing clones are a known gap in these copies; in checked studies unresolved V genes cover under half, and the rest lacks a known reason. The sample includes 120,000 or so clones, with 65% to 85% observed a single time. The biggest ten clones account for around 4.8% of the sample. Sequenced here: peripheral blood, sampled from a patient treated with radiotherapy plus ipilimumab. The source is a human donor with non-small cell lung cancer who had a partial response to radiotherapy plus ipilimumab.

This clone has just a few counts. The V gene is TRBV19, the J gene TRBJ1-1, with D possibly being TRBD1 (5 bases). Germline V CDR1 and CDR2: LNHDA, SQIVND (reference sequence). The CDR3 extends over 13 amino acids. Trimming removed 6 bases from V and 4 bases from J, with 12 bases in between. In nucleotides, the CDR3 is TGTGCCAGTAGAAGAAGGGGTAGCACTGAAGCTTTCTTT. It codes for CASRRRGSTEAFF.

The chain recombines TRBV5-1 with TRBJ2-1; 9 bases fit TRBD2. CDR3 length: 17 residues. Germline lookup yields CDR1 SGHRS and CDR2 YFSETQ. V was pared by 5 bases and J by 4 bases, with 13 bases of the junction left unmatched. DNA for the CDR3: TGCGCCAGCAGAGGTGGGCGGGAGGGCCCAAGTTACAATGAGCAGTTCTTC. As protein: CASRGGREGPSYNEQFF. Together with reference TRBV5-1 and TRBJ2-1, the CDR3 gives the full variable domain: KAGVTQTPRYLIKTRGQQVTLSCSPISGHRSVSWYQQTPGQGLQFLFEYFSETQRNKGNFPGRFSGRQFSNSRSEMNVSTLELGDSALYLCASRGGREGPSYNEQFFGPGTRLTVL.

This clone has only a few counts. The CDR3 here is CASSQYRDTYNSPLHF. DNA of the CDR3: TGCGCCAGCAGCCAATATAGGGACACCTATAATTCACCCCTCCACTTT. The chain couples TRBV4-3 to TRBJ1-6; D may be TRBD1 (6 bases). Germline V gene sequence: CDR1 LGHNA, CDR2 YSLEER. V was trimmed by 2 bases and J by 2 bases, leaving 10 bases between them. The CDR3 runs 16 residues.

The V gene is TRBV19, the J gene TRBJ1-4, with D tentatively TRBD1 (6 bases). The ends were cut back, 9 bases at V and 4 bases at J, with 15 bases in the middle. The CDR3 runs 14 residues. Germline V lookup: CDR1 LNHDA, CDR2 SQIVND (reference sequence). CDR3 sequence reads: CASARDKINEKLFF. The CDR3 DNA is TGTGCCAGCGCCCGGGACAAGATTAATGAAAAACTGTTTTTT.

This clone was found a few times. This sequence joins TRBV6-1 and TRBJ2-7, with TRBD1 as a possible D gene (6 bases). V shed 4 bases and J shed 6 bases, with 19 bases lying between them. Per the germline V gene, CDR1 is MNHNS and CDR2 is SASEGT. The CDR3 is made up of 15 amino acids. CDR3 in DNA: TGTGCCAGCAGTGGGGGGCAGGGCCTATCTTCCGAGCAGTACGTC. Protein sequence: CASSGGQGLSSEQYV.

This chain's CDR3 is CASSSSGTRNYGYTF. CDR3 in DNA: TGTGCCAGCAGCTCCTCCGGGACACGGAACTATGGCTACACCTTC. V is TRBV7-2 and J is TRBJ1-2, with D tentatively TRBD1 (6 bases). Between the trimmed V and J ends, which lost 4 bases and 2 bases, there was a span of 14 bases. The germline V gene has CDR1 SGHTA and CDR2 FQGNSA. The CDR3 runs 15 residues. Using reference TRBV7-2 and TRBJ1-2 for the parts outside the CDR3, the full variable domain is GAGVSQSPSNKVTEKGKDVELRCDPISGHTALYWYRQSLGQGLEFLIYFQGNSAPDKSGLPSDRFSAERTGGSVSTLTIQRTQQEDSAVYLCASSSSGTRNYGYTFGSGTRLTVV.

This clone is medium-sized. The chain recombines TRBV5-1 with TRBJ2-2, with a weak D call TRBD2 (6 bases). This CDR3 region has 16 residues. Germline CDR1 reads SGHRS; CDR2 reads YFSETQ. V lost 6 bases to trimming and J lost 1 base, with 16 bases between them. The CDR3, as DNA: TGCGCCAGCACCCCGAGGACGGGACTGAACACCGGGGAGCTGTTTTTT. This codes for CASTPRTGLNTGELFF.

This clone has a handful of counts. This chain links TRBV29-1 with TRBJ1-1; D perhaps matches TRBD1 (5 bases). This CDR3 comprises 14 residues. Germline CDR1 reads SQVTM; CDR2 reads ANQGSEA. With 6 bases removed from V and 3 bases from J, the gap between germline ends came to 17 bases. The CDR3: CSVRFRGGDTEAFF. The DNA for the CDR3 is TGCAGCGTCAGGTTTCGGGGGGGGGACACTGAAGCTTTCTTT.

The V and J genes are TRBV5-1 and TRBJ1-3, with 8 positions matching TRBD1. Germline V gives CDR1 SGHRS, CDR2 YFSETQ. The CDR3 contains 16 residues. J lost 2 bases, V lost 2 bases, and 6 bases had no gene match. The CDR3 nucleotides read TGCGCCAGCAGCTTAACCCGGACAGGGCCTGGAAACACCATATATTTT. It yields the protein CASSLTRTGPGNTIYF.

The genes are TRBV7-9 and TRBJ2-2; a possible D gene is TRBD1 (6 bases). Trimming took 8 bases from V and 5 from J, leaving 18 bases between them. This CDR3 contains 15 residues. CDR1 is SEHNR and CDR2 is FQNEAQ in the germline V gene (reference sequence). The CDR3 protein is CASGPRGKQTGELFF. DNA of the CDR3: TGTGCCAGCGGCCCCAGGGGAAAGCAAACCGGGGAGCTGTTTTTT.

This clone was observed a handful of times. The chain has TRBV5-4 and TRBJ2-2, with D possibly matching TRBD2 (6 bases). V shed 0 bases and J shed 4 bases, with 13 bases lying between them. Germline CDR1 SGHNT, CDR2 YYREEE (reference sequence). The CDR3 is made up of 16 amino acids. Written as DNA, the CDR3 is TGTGCCAGCAGCTTGGTGTTTTTCGGGAGCACCGGGGAGCTGTTTTTT. It is translated as CASSLVFFGSTGELFF.

V is TRBV2 and J is TRBJ1-6; TRBD1 matches 8 bases. The J segment lost 7 bases and the V segment lost 4 bases, leaving 3 bases of the junction unmatched. Germline CDR1 reads SNHLY; CDR2 reads FYNNEI. The CDR3 spans 14 residues. The CDR3 DNA follows: TGTGCCAGCAGTGTTGACAGGGGCAATTCACCCCTCCACTTT. Protein sequence: CASSVDRGNSPLHF.

This rearrangement joins TRBV9 to TRBJ2-3; D gene unclear. CDR3 length equals 14 residues. Germline V CDR1 and CDR2: SGDLS, YYNGEE. V lost 4 bases and J 2 bases, leaving 11 bases between the germline ends. The DNA of the CDR3 is TGTGCCAGCAGCTCCCCGTCTCCCACAGATACGCAGTATTTT. This encodes CASSSPSPTDTQYF. Complete variable domain (other parts from reference TRBV9 and TRBJ2-3): DSGVTQTPKHLITATGQRVTLRCSPRSGDLSVYWYQQSLDQGLQFLIQYYNGEERAKGNILERFSAQQFPDLHSELNLSSLELGDSALYFCASSSPSPTDTQYFGPGTRLTVL.

Comments on this clone: The same CDR3 can be traced to other DNA sequences in this sample. This chain links TRBV28 with TRBJ1-2, with 7 bases that match TRBD1. This CDR3 region has 11 residues. CDR1 is MDHEN and CDR2 is SYDVKM in the germline V gene. V lost 5 bases and J lost 8; bases outside the gene matches: 2. The CDR3 here is CASSDRVGYTF. Here the CDR3 DNA reads TGTGCCAGCAGTGACAGGGTCGGCTACACCTTC.

The rearrangement uses TRBV5-5 and TRBJ2-7, with TRBD2 matching 15 bases. The CDR3 spans 16 residues. Germline V gene sequence: CDR1 SGHKS, CDR2 YYEKEE (reference sequence). Trimming removed 0 bases from V and 4 bases from J; junction bases left unmatched: 2. CDR3 in DNA: TGTGCCAGCAGCTTGGGGGGACTAGCGGGAGGATACGAGCAGTACTTC. As protein: CASSLGGLAGGYEQYF.

This clone was detected once. The DNA of the CDR3 is TGTGCCAGCAGTTACTTTACTAGCGGAAGCACAGATACGCAGTATTTT. It yields the protein CASSYFTSGSTDTQYF. The chain has TRBV6-5 and TRBJ2-3, with 8 bases identical to TRBD2. Losses at the gene ends were 1 base for V and 0 bases for J; bases not matched to a gene: 3. CDR1 and CDR2 (germline): MNHEY, SVGAGI. The CDR3 has 16 residues.

The chain combines TRBV9 with TRBJ2-2; D remains ambiguous. This CDR3 contains 13 residues. The ends were cut back, 0 bases at V and 8 bases at J, with 8 bases in the middle. The germline gives CDR1 SGDLS, CDR2 YYNGEE. CDR3 residues: CASSVDQKGELFF. The CDR3 DNA reads TGTGCCAGCAGCGTAGACCAGAAAGGGGAGCTGTTTTTT.

The rearrangement links TRBV11-2 to TRBJ1-4, with a weak D call TRBD1 (5 bases). Germline CDR1 is SGHAT and CDR2 is FQNNGV. The CDR3 contains 14 residues. With 5 bases removed from V and 5 bases from J, the gap between germline ends came to 12 bases. The CDR3, as DNA: TGTGCCAGCAGCCTAACCCCAGGGAATGAAAAACTGTTTTTT. This sequence encodes CASSLTPGNEKLFF.

The gene calls are TRBV19 and TRBJ2-3; the D gene is possibly TRBD1 (6 bases). The V and J ends lost 10 bases and 2 bases respectively, with 16 bases between them. Per germline, CDR1 LNHDA and CDR2 SQIVND (reference sequence). The CDR3 runs 14 residues. The CDR3 region is CATGTPGHTDTQYF. The CDR3 DNA is TGTGCCACGGGGACACCTGGCCACACAGATACGCAGTATTTT.

The rearrangement links TRBV5-1 to TRBJ1-6; no clear D. Germline assignment: CDR1 SGHRS and CDR2 YFSETQ. This CDR3 region has 15 residues. The V and J ends lost 0 bases and 10 bases respectively, with 14 bases between them. The CDR3 is CASSLGPQDGSPLHF. CDR3 nucleotide sequence: TGCGCCAGCAGCTTGGGGCCTCAGGATGGATCACCCCTCCACTTT.

This clone showed up just a few times. The gene calls are TRBV28 and TRBJ2-7; 7 bases map to TRBD2. V shed 5 bases and J 4 bases; nucleotides not matched to a gene: 14. CDR1 and CDR2 from the germline V gene are MDHEN and SYDVKM. CDR3 length equals 16 residues. The CDR3 loop reads CASSPPTGTIGYEQYV. The CDR3 DNA reads as TGTGCCAGCAGTCCGCCAACCGGGACTATCGGGTACGAGCAGTACGTC.

The chain joins TRBV29-1 to TRBJ2-3; no firm D call. The CDR3 contains 12 residues. Per the germline V gene, CDR1 is SQVTM and CDR2 is ANQGSEA. V lost 6 bases and J 0 bases, leaving 7 bases between the germline ends. The CDR3 spells CSVVLSTDTQYF. DNA for the CDR3: TGCAGCGTCGTACTAAGCACAGATACGCAGTATTTT.

The rearrangement joins TRBV7-9 to TRBJ2-4; 8 nucleotides agree with TRBD1. This CDR3 region has 13 residues. V shed 5 bases and J 8 bases; nucleotides not matched to a gene: 5. Germline CDR1 is SEHNR and CDR2 is FQNEAQ (reference sequence). The CDR3 loop is CASSLGQGDIQYF. DNA for the CDR3: TGTGCCAGCAGCCTCGGACAGGGTGACATTCAGTACTTC.

The chain has TRBV2 and TRBJ2-5; TRBD2 might be the D (6 bases). The germline gives CDR1 SNHLY, CDR2 FYNNEI. The CDR3 runs to 14 residues. V gave up 7 bases and J gave up 9 bases, with 21 bases separating them. The CDR3 spells CASTPPLSEGPQYF. CDR3 sequence (DNA): TGTGCCAGCACCCCCCCCCTCTCGGAGGGTCCCCAGTACTTC.

Remarks on this clone: Distinct nucleotide sequences in the sample also encode this CDR3. This rearrangement joins TRBV5-1 to TRBJ2-7; 7 nucleotides match TRBD1. Trimming took 5 bases from V and 3 from J; bases not matched to a gene: 5. CDR1 and CDR2 (germline): SGHRS, YFSETQ. The CDR3 extends over 13 amino acids. The CDR3 region has the DNA TGCGCCAGCAGTTTCAGACAGGGCTACGAGCAGTACTTC. This encodes CASSFRQGYEQYF.

The chain has TRBV5-1 and TRBJ2-1, with D perhaps matching TRBD2 (6 bases). Trimming removed 0 bases at V and 3 bases at J, with 10 bases between. This CDR3 is built from 15 residues. Germline values: CDR1 SGHRS, CDR2 YFSETQ. Written as DNA, the CDR3 is TGCGCCAGCAGCTTGGGCGCGGGGAACTACAATGAGCAGTTCTTC. Translation gives CASSLGAGNYNEQFF.

The chain joins TRBV5-4 to TRBJ2-1; 7 nucleotides line up with TRBD2. Germline CDR1 is SGHNT and CDR2 is YYREEE (reference sequence). The CDR3 has 15 residues. The J segment lost 3 bases and the V segment lost 0 bases, leaving 3 bases of the junction unmatched. In DNA, the CDR3 is TGTGCCAGCAGCTTGGTGGGGGGGAACTACAATGAGCAGTTCTTC. Amino acid sequence: CASSLVGGNYNEQFF.

V is TRBV6-1 and J is TRBJ1-5, with a tentative D call TRBD1 (6 bases). The V gene's germline CDR1 is MNHNS and CDR2 SASEGT. V lost 5 bases and J 0 bases, leaving 11 bases between the germline ends. The CDR3 spans 15 residues. CDR3 in amino acids: CASSPAGASNQPQHF. CDR3 DNA sequence: TGTGCCAGCAGTCCGGCGGGGGCTAGCAATCAGCCCCAGCATTTT.